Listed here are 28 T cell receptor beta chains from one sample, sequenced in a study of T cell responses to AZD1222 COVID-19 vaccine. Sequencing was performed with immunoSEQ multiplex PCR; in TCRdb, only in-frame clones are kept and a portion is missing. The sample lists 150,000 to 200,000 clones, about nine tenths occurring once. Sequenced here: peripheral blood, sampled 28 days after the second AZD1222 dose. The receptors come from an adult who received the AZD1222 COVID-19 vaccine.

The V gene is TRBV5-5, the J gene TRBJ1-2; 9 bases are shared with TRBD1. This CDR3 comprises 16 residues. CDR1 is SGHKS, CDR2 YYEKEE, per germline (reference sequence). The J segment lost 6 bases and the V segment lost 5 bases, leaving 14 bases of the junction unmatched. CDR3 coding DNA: TGTGCCAGCAGGTCACAGGGGGCAACTCGCTTGGATGGCTACACCTTC. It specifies CASRSQGATRLDGYTF.

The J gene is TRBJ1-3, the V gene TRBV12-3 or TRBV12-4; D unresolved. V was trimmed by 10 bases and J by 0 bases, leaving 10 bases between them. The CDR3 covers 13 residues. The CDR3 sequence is CATYDLSGNTIYF. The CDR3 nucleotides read TGTGCCACCTACGACCTCTCTGGAAACACCATATATTTT.

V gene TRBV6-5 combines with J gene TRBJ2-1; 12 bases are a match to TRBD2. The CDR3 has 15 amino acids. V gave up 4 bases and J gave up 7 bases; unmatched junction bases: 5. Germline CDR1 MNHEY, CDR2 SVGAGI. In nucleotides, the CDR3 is TGTGCCAGCAGTTCCGGGACTAGCGGGCTTAATGAGCAGTTCTTC. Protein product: CASSSGTSGLNEQFF.

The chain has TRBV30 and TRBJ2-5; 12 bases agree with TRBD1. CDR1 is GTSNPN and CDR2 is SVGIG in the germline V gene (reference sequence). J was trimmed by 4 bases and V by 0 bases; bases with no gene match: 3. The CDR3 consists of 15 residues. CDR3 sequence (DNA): TGTGCCTGGAGTGTGGGGACAGGGGGCGTAGAGACCCAGTACTTC. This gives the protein CAWSVGTGGVETQYF.

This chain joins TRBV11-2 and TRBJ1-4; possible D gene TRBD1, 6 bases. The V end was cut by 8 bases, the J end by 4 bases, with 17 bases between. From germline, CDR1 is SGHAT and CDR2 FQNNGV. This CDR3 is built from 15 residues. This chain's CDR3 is CASGDPRGGNEKLFF. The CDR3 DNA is TGTGCCAGCGGGGACCCCAGGGGAGGTAATGAAAAACTGTTTTTT.

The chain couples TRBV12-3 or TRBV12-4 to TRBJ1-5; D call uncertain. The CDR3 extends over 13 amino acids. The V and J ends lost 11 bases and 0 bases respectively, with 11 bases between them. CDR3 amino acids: CASQALSNQPQHF. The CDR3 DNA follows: TGTGCCTCCCAGGCCCTTAGCAATCAGCCCCAGCATTTT.

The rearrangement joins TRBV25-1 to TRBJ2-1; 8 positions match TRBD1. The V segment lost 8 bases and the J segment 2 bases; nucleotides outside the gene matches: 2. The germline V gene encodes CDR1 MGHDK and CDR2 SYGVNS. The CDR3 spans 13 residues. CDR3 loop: CASQDRAYNEQFF. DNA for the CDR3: TGTGCCAGCCAGGACAGGGCCTACAATGAGCAGTTCTTC.

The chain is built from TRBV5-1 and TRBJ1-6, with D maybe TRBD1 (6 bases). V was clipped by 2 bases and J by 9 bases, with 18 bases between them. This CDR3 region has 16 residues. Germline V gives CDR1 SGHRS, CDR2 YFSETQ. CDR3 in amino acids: CASSLPDSRLVSPLHF. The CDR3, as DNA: TGCGCCAGCAGCTTACCGGACAGTAGGCTGGTTTCACCCCTCCACTTT.

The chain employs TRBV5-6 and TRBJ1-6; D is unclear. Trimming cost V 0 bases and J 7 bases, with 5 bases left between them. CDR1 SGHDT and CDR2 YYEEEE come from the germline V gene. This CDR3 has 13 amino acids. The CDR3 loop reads CASSLVPNSPLHF. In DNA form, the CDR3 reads TGTGCCAGCAGCTTGGTTCCCAATTCACCCCTCCACTTT.

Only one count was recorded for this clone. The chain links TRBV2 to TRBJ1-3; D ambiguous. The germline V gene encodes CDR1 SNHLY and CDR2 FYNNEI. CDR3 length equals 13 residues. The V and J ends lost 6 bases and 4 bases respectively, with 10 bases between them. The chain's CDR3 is CASSQSVGNTIYF. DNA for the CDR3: TGTGCCAGCAGCCAGTCGGTCGGAAACACCATATATTTT.

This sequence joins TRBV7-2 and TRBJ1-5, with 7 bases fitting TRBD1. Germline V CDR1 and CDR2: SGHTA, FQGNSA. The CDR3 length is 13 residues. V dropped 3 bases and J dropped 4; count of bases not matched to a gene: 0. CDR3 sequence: CASSFRGNQPQHF. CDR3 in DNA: TGTGCCAGCAGCTTCAGGGGGAATCAGCCCCAGCATTTT.

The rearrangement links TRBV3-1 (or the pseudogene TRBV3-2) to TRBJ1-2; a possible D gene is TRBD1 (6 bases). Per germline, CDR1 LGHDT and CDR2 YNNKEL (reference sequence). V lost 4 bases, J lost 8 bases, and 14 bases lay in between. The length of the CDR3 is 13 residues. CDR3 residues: CASSPTTGNGYTF. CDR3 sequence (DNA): TGTGCCAGCAGCCCTACAACAGGGAACGGCTACACCTTC.

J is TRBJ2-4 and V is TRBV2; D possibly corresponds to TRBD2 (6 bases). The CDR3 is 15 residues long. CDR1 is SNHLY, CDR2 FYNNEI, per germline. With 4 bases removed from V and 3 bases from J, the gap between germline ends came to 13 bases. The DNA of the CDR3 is TGTGCCAGCAGTGCGGGGGTTGGGGGCAAAAACATTCAGTACTTC. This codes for CASSAGVGGKNIQYF.

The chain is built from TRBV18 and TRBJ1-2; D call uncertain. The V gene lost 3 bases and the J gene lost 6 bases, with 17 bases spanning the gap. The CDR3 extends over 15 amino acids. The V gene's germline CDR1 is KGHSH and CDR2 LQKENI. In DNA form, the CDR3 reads TGTGCCAGCTCACCTGATGTTTTGAGGTTTGATGGCTACACCTTC. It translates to CASSPDVLRFDGYTF.

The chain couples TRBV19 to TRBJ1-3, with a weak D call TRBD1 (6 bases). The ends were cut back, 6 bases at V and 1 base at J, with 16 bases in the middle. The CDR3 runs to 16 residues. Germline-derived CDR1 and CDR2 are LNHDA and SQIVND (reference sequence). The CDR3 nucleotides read TGTGCCAGTAGCTGGGGGGGCCCTACTTCTGGAAACACCATATATTTT. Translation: CASSWGGPTSGNTIYF. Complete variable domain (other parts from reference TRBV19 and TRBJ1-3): DGGITQSPKYLFRKEGQNVTLSCEQNLNHDAMYWYRQDPGQGLRLIYYSQIVNDFQKGDIAEGYSVSREKKESFPLTVTSAQKNPTAFYLCASSWGGPTSGNTIYFGEGSWLTVV.

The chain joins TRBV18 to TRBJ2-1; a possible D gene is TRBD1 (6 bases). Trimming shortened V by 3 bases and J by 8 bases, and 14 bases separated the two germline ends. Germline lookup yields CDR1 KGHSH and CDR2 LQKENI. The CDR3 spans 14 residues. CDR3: CASSPPRGFHEQFF. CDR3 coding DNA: TGTGCCAGCTCACCCCCGAGGGGGTTTCATGAGCAGTTCTTC.

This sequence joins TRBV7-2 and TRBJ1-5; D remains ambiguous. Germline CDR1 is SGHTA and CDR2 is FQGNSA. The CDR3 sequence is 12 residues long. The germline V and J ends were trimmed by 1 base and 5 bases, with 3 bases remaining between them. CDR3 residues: CASSLDDQPQHF. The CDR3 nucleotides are TGTGCCAGCAGCTTAGATGATCAGCCCCAGCATTTT.

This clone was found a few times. The CDR3 reads CASSLAGSSNQPQHF. The CDR3 coding sequence is TGTGCCAGCAGCTTAGCAGGGTCAAGCAATCAGCCCCAGCATTTT. The rearrangement uses TRBV7-9 and TRBJ1-5, with D unresolved. Trimming cost V 0 bases and J 1 base, with 7 bases left between them. The CDR3 consists of 15 residues. CDR1 and CDR2 from the germline V gene are SEHNR and FQNEAQ (reference sequence).

The CDR3 sequence is CASSLSTGHTDTQYF. The CDR3 DNA is TGTGCCAGCAGCTTATCGACAGGGCACACAGATACGCAGTATTTT. The V and J genes are TRBV11-1 and TRBJ2-3; 7 nucleotides agree with TRBD1. Unmatched junction bases numbered 4, after V lost 2 bases and J lost 2 bases. Germline V gene lookup returns CDR1 SGHAT and CDR2 FQDESV (reference sequence). The CDR3 runs to 15 residues.

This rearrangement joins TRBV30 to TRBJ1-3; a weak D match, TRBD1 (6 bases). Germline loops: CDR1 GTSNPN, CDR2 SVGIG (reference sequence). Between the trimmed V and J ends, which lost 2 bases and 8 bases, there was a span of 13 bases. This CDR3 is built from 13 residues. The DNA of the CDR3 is TGTGCCTGGAGTTTACAGGGTGGGCACACCATATATTTT. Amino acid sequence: CAWSLQGGHTIYF. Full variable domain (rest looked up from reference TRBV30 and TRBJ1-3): SQTIHQWPATLVQPVGSPLSLECTVEGTSNPNLYWYRQAAGRGLQLLFYSVGIGQISSEVPQNLSASRPQDRQFILSSKKLLLSDSGFYLCAWSLQGGHTIYFGEGSWLTVV.

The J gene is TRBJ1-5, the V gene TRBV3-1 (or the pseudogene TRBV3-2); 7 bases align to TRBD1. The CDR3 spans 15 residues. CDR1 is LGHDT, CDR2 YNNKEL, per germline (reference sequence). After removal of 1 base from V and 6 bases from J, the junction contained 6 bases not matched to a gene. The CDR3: CASSQGGTGVQPQHF. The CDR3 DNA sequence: TGTGCCAGCAGCCAAGGTGGCACAGGGGTTCAGCCCCAGCATTTT.

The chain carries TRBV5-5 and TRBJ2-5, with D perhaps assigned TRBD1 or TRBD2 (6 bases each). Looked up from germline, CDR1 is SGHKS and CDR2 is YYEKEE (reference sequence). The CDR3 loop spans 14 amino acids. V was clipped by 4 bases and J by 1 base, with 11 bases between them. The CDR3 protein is CASSPQGLQETQYF. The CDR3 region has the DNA TGTGCCAGCAGCCCACAGGGACTCCAAGAGACCCAGTACTTC.

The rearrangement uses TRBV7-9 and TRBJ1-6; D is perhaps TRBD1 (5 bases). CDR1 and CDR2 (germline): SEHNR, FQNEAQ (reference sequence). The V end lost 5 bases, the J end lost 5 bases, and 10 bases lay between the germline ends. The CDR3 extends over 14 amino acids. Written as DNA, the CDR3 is TGTGCCAGCAGCGAAGAAGGGGATAATTCACCCCTCCACTTT. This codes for CASSEEGDNSPLHF.

In DNA form, the CDR3 reads TGTGCCAGCAGCGTAGCTCTAGTGAACACTGAAGCTTTCTTT. This translates into CASSVALVNTEAFF. The chain recombines TRBV9 with TRBJ1-1; the D is unclear. The ends were cut back, 0 bases at V and 0 bases at J, with 6 bases in the middle. CDR1 and CDR2 from the germline V gene are SGDLS and YYNGEE. This CDR3 is built from 14 residues.

DNA of the CDR3: TGTGCCAGCAGCCAATTCCTTTTGAGCTCCTATAATTCACCCCTCCACTTT. Translation gives CASSQFLLSSYNSPLHF. This chain links TRBV3-1 (or the pseudogene TRBV3-2) with TRBJ1-6, with D unresolved. The ends were cut back, 2 bases at V and 0 bases at J, with 11 bases in the middle. CDR1 is LGHDT, CDR2 YNNKEL, per germline (reference sequence). The CDR3 extends over 17 amino acids.

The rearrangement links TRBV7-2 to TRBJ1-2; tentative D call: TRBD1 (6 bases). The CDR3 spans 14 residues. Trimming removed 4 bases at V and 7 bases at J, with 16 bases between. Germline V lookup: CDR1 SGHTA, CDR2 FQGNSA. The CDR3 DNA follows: TGTGCCAGCAGCTCGAGCCAGGGGAAAGGTGGCTACACCTTC. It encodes CASSSSQGKGGYTF.

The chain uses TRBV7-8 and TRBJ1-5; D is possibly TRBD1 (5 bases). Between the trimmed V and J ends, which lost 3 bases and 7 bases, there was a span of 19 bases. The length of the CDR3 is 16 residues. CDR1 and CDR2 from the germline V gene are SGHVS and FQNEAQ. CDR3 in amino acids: CASSFPPSPGTQPQHF. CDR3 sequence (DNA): TGTGCCAGCAGCTTTCCCCCGAGTCCAGGGACGCAGCCCCAGCATTTT.

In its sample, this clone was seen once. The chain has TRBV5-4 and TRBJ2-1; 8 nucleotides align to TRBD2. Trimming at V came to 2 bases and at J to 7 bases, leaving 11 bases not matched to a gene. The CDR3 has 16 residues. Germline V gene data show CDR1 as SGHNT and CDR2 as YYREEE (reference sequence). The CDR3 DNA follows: TGTGCCAGCAGCTTTAGCCCCGGGACTAGTATGAATGAGCAGTTCTTC. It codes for CASSFSPGTSMNEQFF.